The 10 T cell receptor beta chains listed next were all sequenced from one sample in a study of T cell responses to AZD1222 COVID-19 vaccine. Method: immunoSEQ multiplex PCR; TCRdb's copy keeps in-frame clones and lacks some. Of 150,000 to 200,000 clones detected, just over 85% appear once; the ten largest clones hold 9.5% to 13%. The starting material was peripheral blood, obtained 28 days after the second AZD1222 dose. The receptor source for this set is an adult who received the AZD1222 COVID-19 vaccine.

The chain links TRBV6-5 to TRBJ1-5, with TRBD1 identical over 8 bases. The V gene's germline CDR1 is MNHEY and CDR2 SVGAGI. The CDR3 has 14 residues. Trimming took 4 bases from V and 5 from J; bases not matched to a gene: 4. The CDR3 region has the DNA TGTGCCAGCAGTTCAGACAGGGGAGATCAGCCCCAGCATTTT. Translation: CASSSDRGDQPQHF.

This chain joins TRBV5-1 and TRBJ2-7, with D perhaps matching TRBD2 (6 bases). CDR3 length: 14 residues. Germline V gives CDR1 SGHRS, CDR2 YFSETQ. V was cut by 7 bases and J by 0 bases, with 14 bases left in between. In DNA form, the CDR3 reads TGCGCCAGCCACACCGGGAGTGCCTCCTACGAGCAGTACTTC. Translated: CASHTGSASYEQYF. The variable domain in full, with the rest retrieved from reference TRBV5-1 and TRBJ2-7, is KAGVTQTPRYLIKTRGQQVTLSCSPISGHRSVSWYQQTPGQGLQFLFEYFSETQRNKGNFPGRFSGRQFSNSRSEMNVSTLELGDSALYLCASHTGSASYEQYFGPGTRLTVT.

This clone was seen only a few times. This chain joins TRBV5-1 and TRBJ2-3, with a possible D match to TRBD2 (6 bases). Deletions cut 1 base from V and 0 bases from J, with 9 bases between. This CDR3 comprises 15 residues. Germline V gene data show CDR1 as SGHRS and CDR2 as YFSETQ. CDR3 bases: TGCGCCAGCAGCTTGCCTAGCGTTAGCACAGATACGCAGTATTTT. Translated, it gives CASSLPSVSTDTQYF.

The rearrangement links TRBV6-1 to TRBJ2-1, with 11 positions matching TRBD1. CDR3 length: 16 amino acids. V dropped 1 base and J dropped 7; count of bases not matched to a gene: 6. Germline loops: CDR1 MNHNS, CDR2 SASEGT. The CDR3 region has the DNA TGTGCCAGCAGTGAAGGTCTGGGACAGGGGGTGAATGAGCAGTTCTTC. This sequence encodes CASSEGLGQGVNEQFF.

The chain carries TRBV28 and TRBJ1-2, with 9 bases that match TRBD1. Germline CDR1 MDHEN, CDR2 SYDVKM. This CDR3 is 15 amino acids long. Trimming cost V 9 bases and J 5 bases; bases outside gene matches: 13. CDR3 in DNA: TGTGCCAGTGGGACAGGGAAGTGGGGGCCATATGGCTACACCTTC. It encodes CASGTGKWGPYGYTF.

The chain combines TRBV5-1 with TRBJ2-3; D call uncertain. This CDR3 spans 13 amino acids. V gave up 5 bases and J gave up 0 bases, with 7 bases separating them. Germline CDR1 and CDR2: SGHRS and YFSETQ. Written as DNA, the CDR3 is TGCGCCAGCAGTAACCCTAGCACAGATACGCAGTATTTT. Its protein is CASSNPSTDTQYF.

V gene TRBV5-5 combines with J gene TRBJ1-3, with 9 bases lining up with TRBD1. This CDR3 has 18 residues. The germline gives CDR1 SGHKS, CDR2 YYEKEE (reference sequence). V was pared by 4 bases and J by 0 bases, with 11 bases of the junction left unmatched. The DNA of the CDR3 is TGTGCCAGCAGCCAGGGGGGGACAGGGTTTCTCTCTGGAAACACCATATATTTT. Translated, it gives CASSQGGTGFLSGNTIYF.

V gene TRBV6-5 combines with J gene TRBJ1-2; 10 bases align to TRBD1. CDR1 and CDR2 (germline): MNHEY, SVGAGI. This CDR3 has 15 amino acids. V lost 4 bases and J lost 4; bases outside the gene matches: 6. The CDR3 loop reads CASSSWDRGFYGYTF. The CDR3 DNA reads TGTGCCAGCAGTTCGTGGGACAGGGGTTTCTATGGCTACACCTTC.

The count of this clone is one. The DNA for the CDR3 is TGTGCCAGCAGCCAAGGACAGGGGGGGCAGGGTATGGATACGCAGTATTTT. This encodes CASSQGQGGQGMDTQYF. The chain combines TRBV4-2 with TRBJ2-3, with 9 nucleotides matching TRBD1. The J segment lost 6 bases and the V segment lost 1 base, leaving 11 bases of the junction unmatched. The CDR3 extends over 17 amino acids. The germline V gene has CDR1 LGHNA and CDR2 YNFKEQ.

The CDR3 DNA follows: TGTGCCAGCAGCCTAGCTAGCGGGCGCTACAATGAGCAGTTCTTC. Translating gives CASSLASGRYNEQFF. The chain uses TRBV7-3 and TRBJ2-1; TRBD2 agrees at 8 bases. Per the germline V gene, CDR1 is SGHTA and CDR2 is FQGTGA. The trim removed 5 bases at V and 3 bases at J, leaving 6 bases unmatched. This CDR3 has 15 residues.